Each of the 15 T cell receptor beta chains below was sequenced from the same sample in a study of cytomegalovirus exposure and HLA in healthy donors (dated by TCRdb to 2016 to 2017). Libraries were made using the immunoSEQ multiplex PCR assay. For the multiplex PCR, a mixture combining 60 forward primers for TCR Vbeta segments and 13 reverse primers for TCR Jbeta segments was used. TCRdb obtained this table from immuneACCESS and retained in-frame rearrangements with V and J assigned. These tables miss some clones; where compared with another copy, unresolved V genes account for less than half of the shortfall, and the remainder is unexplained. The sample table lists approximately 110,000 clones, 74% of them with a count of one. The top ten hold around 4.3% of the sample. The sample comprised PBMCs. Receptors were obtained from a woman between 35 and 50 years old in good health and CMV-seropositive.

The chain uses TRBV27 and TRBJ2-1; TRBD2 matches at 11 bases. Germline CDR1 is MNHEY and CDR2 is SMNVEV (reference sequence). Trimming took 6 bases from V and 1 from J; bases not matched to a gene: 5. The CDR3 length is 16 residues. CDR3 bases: TGTGCCAGCAGGGCGGGGACTAGCGGATCCTACAATGAGCAGTTCTTC. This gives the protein CASRAGTSGSYNEQFF.

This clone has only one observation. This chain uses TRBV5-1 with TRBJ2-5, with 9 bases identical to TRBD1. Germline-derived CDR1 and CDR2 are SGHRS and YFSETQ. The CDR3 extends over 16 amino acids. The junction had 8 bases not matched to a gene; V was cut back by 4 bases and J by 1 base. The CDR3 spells CASSVGGTGTQETQYF. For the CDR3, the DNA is TGCGCCAGCAGCGTTGGGGGGACAGGGACCCAAGAGACCCAGTACTTC.

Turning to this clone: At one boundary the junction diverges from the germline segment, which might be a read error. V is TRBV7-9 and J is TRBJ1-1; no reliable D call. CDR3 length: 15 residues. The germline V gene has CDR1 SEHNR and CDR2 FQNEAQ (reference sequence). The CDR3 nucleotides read TGTTCCAGCAGACCTAAGCCGGGGAAGGACACTGAAGCTTTCTTT. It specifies CSSRPKPGKDTEAFF.

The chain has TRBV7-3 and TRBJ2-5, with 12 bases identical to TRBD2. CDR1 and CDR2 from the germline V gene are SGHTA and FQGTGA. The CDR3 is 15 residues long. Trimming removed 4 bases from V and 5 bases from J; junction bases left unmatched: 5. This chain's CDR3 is CASSSSGRAGETQYF. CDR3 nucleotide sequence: TGTGCCAGCAGCTCTAGCGGGAGGGCCGGGGAGACCCAGTACTTC.

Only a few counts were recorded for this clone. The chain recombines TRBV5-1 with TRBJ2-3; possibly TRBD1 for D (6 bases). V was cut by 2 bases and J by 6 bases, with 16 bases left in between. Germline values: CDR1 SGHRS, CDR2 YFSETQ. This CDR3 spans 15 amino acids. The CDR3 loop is CASSFMAGDTDTQYF. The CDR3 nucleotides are TGCGCCAGCAGCTTTATGGCAGGGGATACGGATACGCAGTATTTT. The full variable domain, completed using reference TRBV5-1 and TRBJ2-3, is KAGVTQTPRYLIKTRGQQVTLSCSPISGHRSVSWYQQTPGQGLQFLFEYFSETQRNKGNFPGRFSGRQFSNSRSEMNVSTLELGDSALYLCASSFMAGDTDTQYFGPGTRLTVL.

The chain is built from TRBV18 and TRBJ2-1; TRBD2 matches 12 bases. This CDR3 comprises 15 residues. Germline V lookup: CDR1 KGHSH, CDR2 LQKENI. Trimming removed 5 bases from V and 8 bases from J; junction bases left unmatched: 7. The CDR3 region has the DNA TGTGCCAGCTCAGCGACTAGCGGGAGTACGGATGAGCAGTTCTTC. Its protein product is CASSATSGSTDEQFF.

The CDR3 spells CASSQLAGEETQYF. In nucleotides, the CDR3 is TGCGCCAGCAGCCAGCTAGCGGGGGAGGAGACCCAGTACTTC. The rearrangement uses TRBV5-1 and TRBJ2-5; 10 nucleotides line up with TRBD2. V gave up 4 bases and J gave up 5 bases; unmatched junction bases: 5. Germline assignment: CDR1 SGHRS and CDR2 YFSETQ. The CDR3 sequence is 14 residues long.

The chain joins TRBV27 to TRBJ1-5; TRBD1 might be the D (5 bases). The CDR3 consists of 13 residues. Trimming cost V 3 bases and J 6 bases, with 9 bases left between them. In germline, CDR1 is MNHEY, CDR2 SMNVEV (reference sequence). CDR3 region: CASSLGRGQPQHF. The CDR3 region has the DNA TGTGCCAGCAGTTTGGGGCGGGGTCAGCCCCAGCATTTT.

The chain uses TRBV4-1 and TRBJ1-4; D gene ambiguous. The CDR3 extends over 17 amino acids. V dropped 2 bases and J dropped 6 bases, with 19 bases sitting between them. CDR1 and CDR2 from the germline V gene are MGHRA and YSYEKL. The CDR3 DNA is TGCGCCAGCAGCCAACTTCCCTCGTTGGTAGTCTATGAAAAACTGTTTTTT. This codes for CASSQLPSLVVYEKLFF.

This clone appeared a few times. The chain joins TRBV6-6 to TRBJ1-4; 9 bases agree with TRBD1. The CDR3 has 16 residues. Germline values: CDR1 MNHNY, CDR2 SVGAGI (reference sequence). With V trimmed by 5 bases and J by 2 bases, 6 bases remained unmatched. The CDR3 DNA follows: TGTGCCAGCAGTAAGACAGGGGGATTCACTAATGAAAAACTGTTTTTT. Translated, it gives CASSKTGGFTNEKLFF.

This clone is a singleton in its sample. The CDR3 DNA reads as TGTGCCAGTAGCGGTTCGGGGTACGAGCAGTACTTC. Protein sequence: CASSGSGYEQYF. The chain uses TRBV19 and TRBJ2-7, with a tentative D call TRBD2 (5 bases). This CDR3 region has 12 residues. Trimming cost V 6 bases and J 4 bases, with 10 bases left between them. From germline, CDR1 is LNHDA and CDR2 SQIVND (reference sequence). Using reference TRBV19 and TRBJ2-7 for the parts outside the CDR3, the full variable domain is DGGITQSPKYLFRKEGQNVTLSCEQNLNHDAMYWYRQDPGQGLRLIYYSQIVNDFQKGDIAEGYSVSREKKESFPLTVTSAQKNPTAFYLCASSGSGYEQYFGPGTRLTVT.

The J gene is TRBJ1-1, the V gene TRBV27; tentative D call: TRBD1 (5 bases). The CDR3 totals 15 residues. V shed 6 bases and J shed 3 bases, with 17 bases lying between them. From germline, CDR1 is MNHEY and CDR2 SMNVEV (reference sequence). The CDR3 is CASSSRGGADTEAFF. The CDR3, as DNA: TGTGCCAGCAGCTCGCGTGGCGGGGCAGACACTGAAGCTTTCTTT.

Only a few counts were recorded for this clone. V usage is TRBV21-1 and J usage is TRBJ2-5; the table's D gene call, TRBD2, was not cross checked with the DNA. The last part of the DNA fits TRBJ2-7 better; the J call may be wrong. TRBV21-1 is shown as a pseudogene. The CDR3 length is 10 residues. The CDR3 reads CASSSYEQYF. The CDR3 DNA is TGTGCCAGCAGCAGTTACGAGCAGTACTTC.

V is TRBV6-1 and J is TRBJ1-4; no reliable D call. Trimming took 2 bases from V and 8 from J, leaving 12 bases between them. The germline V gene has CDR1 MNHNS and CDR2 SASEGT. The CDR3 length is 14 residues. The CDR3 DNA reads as TGTGCCAGCAGTGAATCCCTTGGGAGCGAAAAACTGTTTTTT. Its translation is CASSESLGSEKLFF.

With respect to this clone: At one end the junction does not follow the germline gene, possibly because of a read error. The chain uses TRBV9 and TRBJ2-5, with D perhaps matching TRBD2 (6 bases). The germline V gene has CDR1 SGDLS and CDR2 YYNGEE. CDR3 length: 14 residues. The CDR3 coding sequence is TGTGCCAGCAGCGTAGATGGGGGGAGAGAGGCCCAGTACTTC. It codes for CASSVDGGREAQYF.